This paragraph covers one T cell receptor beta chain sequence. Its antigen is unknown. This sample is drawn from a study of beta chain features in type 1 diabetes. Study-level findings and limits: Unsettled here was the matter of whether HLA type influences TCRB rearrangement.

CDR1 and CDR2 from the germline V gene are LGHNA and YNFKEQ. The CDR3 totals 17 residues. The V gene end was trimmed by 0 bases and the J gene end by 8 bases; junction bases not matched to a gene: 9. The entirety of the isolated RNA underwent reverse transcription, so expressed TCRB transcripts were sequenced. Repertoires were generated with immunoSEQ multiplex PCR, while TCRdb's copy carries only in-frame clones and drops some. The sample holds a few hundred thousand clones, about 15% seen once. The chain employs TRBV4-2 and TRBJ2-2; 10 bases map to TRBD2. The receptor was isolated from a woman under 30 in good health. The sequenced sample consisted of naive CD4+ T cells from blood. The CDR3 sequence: CASSQDRLAGVGGELFF. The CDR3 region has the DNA TGTGCCAGCAGCCAAGACCGGCTAGCGGGAGTCGGTGGGGAGCTGTTTTTT.